One TCR beta chain is described in this entry. Its antigen specificity is not known. The record has no base qualities; no much larger clone is one base away. A FACSAria II was used to sort memory CD4+ T cells, defined as single viable CD3+CD4+CD8-CD45RO+ cells. CMV serostatus was assessed using a Roche Elecsys assay, by which serum IgG against CMV pp150, pp28, p38 and p52 was detected. After thawing, total CD4+ T cells were enriched by positive selection with CD4 magnetic microbeads. The samples came from a different study that was designed specifically to examine the CD4+ T cell memory repertoire. Peripheral blood mononuclear cells were isolated and cryopreserved according to standard operating procedures, and serum was kept at -80 degrees C. Staining used CD3-PerCP (BW264/56), CD4-APC (RPA-T4), CD45RO-PE (UCHT1) and CD8-Pacific Orange (3B5) antibodies, with Sytox blue excluding non-viable cells.

Inclusive of the bounding cysteine and phenylalanine, the CDR3 is 16 residues long. CDR3 DNA only is kept here, 48 bases in frame from base 1. Via the germline V gene, CDR1 is SGDLS and CDR2 YYNGEE. V loses 3 bases at its end and J loses 3 bases; junction bases beyond the gene matches: 6. These data originate in a study of memory CD4+ T cells and cytomegalovirus serostatus (dated by TCRdb to the late 2010s). General notes on the study: The roughly 33 healthy Belgian adults in the cohort included 9 who were CMV seropositive and 24 who were CMV seronegative. To replicate a published TCR-based CMV serostatus classifier, the study sequenced CD4+ memory TCRbeta repertoires from a Belgian cohort whose cytomegalovirus serostatus was known.

Overall study outcomes, separate from this receptor: CMV serostatus prediction reached a median bootstrapped AUC of roughly 0.96 with the original framework and 0.85 to 0.91 with a US-trained random forest. Only CD4+CD45RO+ memory cells were sequenced, unlike the original study, which covered naive and memory CD4+ and CD8+ populations. The original-framework classifier achieved a median bootstrapped AUC of about 0.94 with a 95% CI of 0.76-1.00 on the Belgian cohort. Among the roughly 160 previously reported CMV-associated TCRbeta sequences, some 69 showed up in the CD4+ memory repertoires, with each one found in between one and five individuals. The results were read as suggesting that the CMV-associated TCR signature is, for the most part, present in the CD4+ memory repertoire.

The Quick-DNA Microprep Kit was used to extract genomic DNA from the sorted cells. Amplification of TCRbeta DNA was done with the immunoSEQ hsTCRbeta kit, following the protocol from the manufacturer. An Illumina MiSeq instrument was used to sequence the TCRbeta libraries. From the authors' description of their analysis: After out-of-frame sequences were removed, 2,204,828 distinct TCRbeta sequences remained, averaging about 66,813 per individual. Each individual was scored according to the count of fewer than 200 previously reported CMV-associated TCRbeta sequences and the total productive distinct TCRbeta count. A beta-binomial model was reimplemented in Python, and scikit-learn random forests with default parameters were trained on US cohort data. Classifier performance on the Belgian cohort was summarized as median AUC with percentile confidence intervals calculated over 10,000 bootstrap iterations. What TCRdb holds here is the immuneACCESS table cut down to in-frame rearrangements. Part of the clones is not present; checked against another copy, under half of the missing clones reflect an unresolved V gene, and the others are unexplained. V and J calls and clone size are given by that table; D and trimming were obtained from the DNA. This sample comprises tens of thousands of clones, 75% to 90% of them detected only once. The ten top clones hold about 0.95% of the sample.

The chain links TRBV9 with TRBJ1-3; the central 10 bases match TRBD1. This TCR came from an adult in good health and CMV-seronegative. Sequenced input: memory CD4+ T cells from blood. The DNA sequence is as follows: TGTGCCAGCAGCGCCCGGGACAGGGGCAGTGGAAACACCATATATTTT. It specifies CASSARDRGSGNTIYF.